The clone carrying this T cell receptor (beta chain) was observed a few times. This sample was taken from a study of blood T cell repertoires in COVID-19. The CDR3 loop spans 14 amino acids. The V and J ends lost 3 bases and 4 bases, in that order; junction bases with no gene match: 5. Germline V gene lookup returns CDR1 MDHEN and CDR2 SYDVKM. The assay was immunoSEQ multiplex PCR, and TCRdb's table has in-frame clones only and misses some. The sample includes a few hundred thousand clones, 60% to 75% of them seen just once. The source material was peripheral blood. The receptor's source is a woman of 80 years or more with acute or convalescent COVID-19. V gene TRBV28 combines with J gene TRBJ1-2; 7 bases fit TRBD1. The CDR3: CASSFGTAGYGYTF. The DNA for the CDR3 is TGTGCCAGCAGTTTCGGGACAGCTGGCTATGGCTACACCTTC.